Given below is one TCR beta chain in context. Primers included in the PCR were 60 Vbeta and 13 Jbeta primers. The method was immunoSEQ multiplex PCR; TCRdb's version includes in-frame clones alone and lacks a portion of them. The sample carries more than 90,000 clones, less than 70% recorded once. The data belong to a study of cytomegalovirus exposure and HLA in healthy donors. V was pared by 4 bases and J by 8 bases, with 6 bases of the junction left unmatched. The germline V gene has CDR1 SGHNT and CDR2 YYREEE (reference sequence). The CDR3 length is 16 residues. The sequence was collected from a woman between 25 and 40 years old in good health and CMV-seronegative. Material: PBMCs. The rearrangement links TRBV5-4 to TRBJ2-1, with 16 bases lining up with TRBD2. Here the CDR3 DNA reads TGTGCCAGCAGCCAAGGGACTAGCGGGAGGGCCTATGAGCAGTTCTTC. Its translation: CASSQGTSGRAYEQFF.